What follows is one T cell receptor (beta chain) and its context. The antigen is not known. These data belong to a study of T cell repertoires in cytomegalovirus infection. Study results and limitations: Cumulative frequency of public TCR beta families picked out carriers of CMV plus the relevant HLA.

TCRdb independently ran MiXCR on the reads; one entry per CDR3 protein. The sample carries approximately 1,000,000 distinct CDR3 sequences, roughly 30% recorded once. Germline V gene data show CDR1 as SGHVS and CDR2 as FNYEAQ. The CDR3 is 15 residues long. With 1 base removed from V and 5 bases from J, the gap between germline ends came to 14 bases. The origin of this receptor is a human donor in good health (CMV status not recorded). Some clones in this sample may be carry-over from other donors' samples. The material sequenced was cultured CD8+ T cells from PBMCs, taken from culture after CMV antigen stimulation. This chain joins TRBV7-6 and TRBJ1-1, with a tentative D call TRBD1 (5 bases). CDR3 residues: CASSLGGRGGTEAFF. The CDR3 DNA reads TGTGCCAGCAGCTTAGGGGGCCGGGGGGGGACTGAAGCTTTCTTT.